What follows are 9 T cell receptor beta chains derived from one specimen sequenced in a study of cytomegalovirus exposure and HLA in healthy donors. The PCR had 60 Vbeta and 13 Jbeta primers. Method: immunoSEQ multiplex PCR; TCRdb's copy keeps in-frame clones and lacks some. The sample has roughly 180,000 clones, 75% to 85% seen once. The sample comprised PBMCs. The receptor source for this set is a woman in her forties or fifties in good health and CMV-seropositive.

The CDR3 protein is CASSQDPGQGVDEQYF. Here the CDR3 DNA reads TGCGCCAGCAGCCAGGACCCGGGACAGGGAGTGGACGAGCAGTACTTC. The chain carries TRBV4-1 and TRBJ2-7; TRBD1 matches 9 bases. Germline CDR1 reads MGHRA; CDR2 reads YSYEKL. This CDR3 is built from 16 residues. The V segment lost 3 bases and the J segment 5 bases; nucleotides outside the gene matches: 11.

The chain couples TRBV9 to TRBJ2-3, with TRBD1 matching over 7 bases. Unmatched junction bases numbered 5, after V lost 3 bases and J lost 4 bases. Germline assignment: CDR1 SGDLS and CDR2 YYNGEE. This CDR3 comprises 14 residues. CDR3 sequence: CASSALQGADTQYF. CDR3 nucleotides: TGTGCCAGCAGCGCCTTGCAGGGGGCAGATACGCAGTATTTT.

To note about this clone: Distinct nucleotide sequences in the sample also encode this CDR3. This chain links TRBV5-1 with TRBJ2-1; a possible D gene is TRBD1 (6 bases). The V end was cut by 0 bases, the J end by 1 base, with 8 bases between. CDR1 is SGHRS and CDR2 is YFSETQ in the germline V gene. CDR3 size: 15 residues. CDR3 amino acids: CASSLGQVSYNEQFF. The CDR3 DNA is TGCGCCAGCAGCTTGGGACAGGTTTCCTACAATGAGCAGTTCTTC.

In its sample, this clone was seen a few times. One end of the junction fails to match germline, which may point to a read error. CDR3 residues: CASSLVPGGADEQFF. CDR3 nucleotides: TGTGCTAGCAGCTTGGTCCCGGGGGGGGCGGATGAGCAGTTCTTC. The V and J genes are TRBV7-7 and TRBJ2-1, with 8 positions matching TRBD2. This CDR3 is 15 amino acids long. CDR1 SSHAT and CDR2 FNYEAQ come from the germline V gene (reference sequence).

J is TRBJ2-3 and V is TRBV25-1, with 9 nucleotides matching TRBD1. Germline V gene lookup returns CDR1 MGHDK and CDR2 SYGVNS. J gave up 2 bases and V 4 bases, and 4 bases lay outside the gene matches. This CDR3 has 15 residues. CDR3 sequence reads: CASSGGTGYTDTQYF. CDR3 DNA: TGTGCCAGCAGTGGGGGGACAGGGTACACAGATACGCAGTATTTT.

Comment on this clone: In the same sample, other DNA sequences code for this CDR3. The chain combines TRBV7-3 with TRBJ2-3, with D maybe TRBD1 (5 bases). Germline V gene data show CDR1 as SGHTA and CDR2 as FQGTGA. V was trimmed by 4 bases and J by 0 bases, leaving 8 bases between them. The CDR3 has 14 residues. CDR3 in DNA: TGTGCCAGCAGCTCCACAGGCAGCACAGATACGCAGTATTTT. Its translation: CASSSTGSTDTQYF. The whole variable domain, filled in from reference TRBV7-3 and TRBJ2-3, reads GAGVSQTPSNKVTEKGKYVELRCDPISGHTALYWYRQSLGQGPEFLIYFQGTGAADDSGLPNDRFFAVRPEGSVSTLKIQRTERGDSAVYLCASSSTGSTDTQYFGPGTRLTVL.

This clone was seen more than once but under ten times. The gene calls are TRBV5-1 and TRBJ2-2; weak D call: TRBD2 (6 bases). V lost 0 bases to trimming and J lost 1 base, with 13 bases between them. Germline V gives CDR1 SGHRS, CDR2 YFSETQ. The CDR3 is 17 residues long. CDR3 DNA sequence: TGCGCCAGCAGCTTGGGTATGCTAGCGCGGAACACCGGGGAGCTGTTTTTT. Protein sequence: CASSLGMLARNTGELFF.

This clone showed up just a few times. The chain links TRBV18 to TRBJ2-5; no clear D gene. CDR3 length: 11 residues. Germline CDR1 and CDR2: KGHSH and LQKENI. Trimming removed 4 bases at V and 3 bases at J, with 3 bases between. The CDR3 DNA follows: TGTGCCAGCTCACTAAAAGAGACCCAGTACTTC. This gives the protein CASSLKETQYF.

The chain recombines TRBV6-1 with TRBJ1-3; unclear D gene. V dropped 8 bases and J dropped 2 bases, with 10 bases sitting between them. Germline assignment: CDR1 MNHNS and CDR2 SASEGT. This CDR3 is 13 amino acids long. In nucleotides, the CDR3 is TGTGCCAGCCAAGCGGGTCCTGGAAACACCATATATTTT. Protein sequence: CASQAGPGNTIYF.